This entry is about one T cell receptor beta chain. The antigen remains undetermined. This specimen belongs to a study of cytomegalovirus exposure and HLA in healthy donors. Study-wide findings and caveats: A missense DCLRE1C variant was associated with V- and J-gene trimming of TCR beta chains in a later analysis, and an independent cohort replicated the association. A few CMV-associated chains proved CMV antigen-specific in vitro.

Primers for the PCR totalled 60 Vbeta and 13 Jbeta. Data came from immunoSEQ multiplex PCR; TCRdb stores just in-frame clones and leaves some out. The repertoire holds approximately 140,000 clones, with 73% as singletons. The CDR3 totals 13 residues. The germline gives CDR1 SGHDN, CDR2 FVKESK. V lost 10 bases, J lost 4 bases, and 16 bases lay in between. The chain has TRBV14 and TRBJ1-1; no clear D. The sequencing sample was made of PBMCs. The TCR was taken from a woman aged 18-30 years in good health and CMV-seronegative. The DNA for the CDR3 is TGTGCCACTTCGTTGACTTTGAGCACTGAAGCTTTCTTT. Translation gives CATSLTLSTEAFF.